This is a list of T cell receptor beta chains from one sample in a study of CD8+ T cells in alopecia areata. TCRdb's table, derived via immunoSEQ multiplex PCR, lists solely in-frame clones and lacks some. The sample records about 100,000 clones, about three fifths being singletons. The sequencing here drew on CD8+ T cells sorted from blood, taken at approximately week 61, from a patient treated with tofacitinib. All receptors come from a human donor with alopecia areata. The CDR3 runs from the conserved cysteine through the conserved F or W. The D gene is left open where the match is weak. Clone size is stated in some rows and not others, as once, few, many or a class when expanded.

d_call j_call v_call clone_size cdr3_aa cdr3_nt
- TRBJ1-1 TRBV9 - CASSGGGSEAFF TGTGCCAGCAGCGGAGGGGGGTCTGAAGCTTTCTTT
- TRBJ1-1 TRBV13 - CASSSSEGGESTEAFF TGTGCCAGCAGCTCTTCGGAGGGTGGGGAAAGCACTGAAGCTTTCTTT
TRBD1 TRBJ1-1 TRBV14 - CASSQDPTGWTEAFF TGTGCCAGCAGCCAAGATCCGACAGGGTGGACTGAAGCTTTCTTT
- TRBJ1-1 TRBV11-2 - CASSTRTANTEAFF TGTGCCAGCAGCACCAGGACAGCCAACACTGAAGCTTTCTTT
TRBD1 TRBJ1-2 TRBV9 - CASSGDSYGYTF TGTGCCAGCAGTGGGGACAGCTATGGCTACACCTTC
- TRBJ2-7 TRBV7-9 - CASSLEGTPTYEQYF TGTGCCAGCAGCTTAGAGGGGACACCTACCTACGAGCAGTACTTC
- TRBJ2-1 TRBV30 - CAWSGGLSSYNEQFF TGTGCCTGGAGTGGGGGACTGAGCTCCTACAATGAGCAGTTCTTC
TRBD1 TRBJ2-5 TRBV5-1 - CASSLKGTGQETQYF TGCGCCAGCAGCCTTAAAGGGACAGGACAAGAGACCCAGTACTTC
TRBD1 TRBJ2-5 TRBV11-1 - CASSLGQYQETQYF TGTGCCAGCAGCCTGGGACAGTACCAAGAGACCCAGTACTTC
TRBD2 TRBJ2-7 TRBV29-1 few CSVEDPLAGGTYEQYF TGCAGCGTTGAAGATCCACTAGCGGGGGGAACCTACGAGCAGTACTTC
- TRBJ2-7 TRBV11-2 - CASTSQPGEQYF TGTGCCAGCACCTCACAACCGGGGGAGCAGTACTTC
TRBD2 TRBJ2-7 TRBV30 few CALEWGLGLREQYF TGTGCCTTGGAATGGGGACTAGGGCTACGCGAGCAGTACTTC
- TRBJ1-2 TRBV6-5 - CASSPLQGSYGYTF TGTGCCAGCAGTCCTCTCCAGGGGTCCTATGGCTACACCTTC
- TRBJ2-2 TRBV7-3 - CASSLSGTGELFF TGTGCCAGCAGCTTGTCGGGAACCGGGGAGCTGTTTTTT
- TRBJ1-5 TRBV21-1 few CASGGHVRNQPQHF TGTGCCAGCGGGGGTCATGTTCGCAATCAGCCCCAGCATTTT
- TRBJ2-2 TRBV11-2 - CASSPSPDRYTGELFF TGTGCCAGCAGCCCGTCCCCGGACAGATACACCGGGGAGCTGTTTTTT
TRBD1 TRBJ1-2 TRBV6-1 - CASSGSGQDPNYGYTF TGTGCCAGCAGTGGATCCGGACAGGATCCTAACTATGGCTACACCTTC
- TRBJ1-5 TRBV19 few CASSIGRVGNQPQHF TGTGCCAGTAGTATCGGCAGGGTGGGCAATCAGCCCCAGCATTTT
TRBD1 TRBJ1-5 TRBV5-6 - CASSLGTGGNQPQHF TGTGCCAGCAGCTTGGGGACAGGCGGCAATCAGCCCCAGCATTTT
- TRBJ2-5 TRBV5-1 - CASSFGLGEFQETQYF TGCGCCAGCAGCTTTGGACTGGGTGAATTCCAAGAGACCCAGTACTTC
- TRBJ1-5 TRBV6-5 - CASSYARGSNQPQHF TGTGCCAGCAGTTACGCCAGGGGAAGCAATCAGCCCCAGCATTTT
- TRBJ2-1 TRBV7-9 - CASALASRWNEQFF TGTGCCAGCGCCCTGGCCTCAAGGTGGAATGAGCAGTTCTTC
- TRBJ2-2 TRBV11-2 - CASSPVRELFF TGTGCCAGCAGCCCGGTTAGGGAGCTGTTTTTT
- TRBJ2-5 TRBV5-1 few CASSSPITRTVQETQYF TGCGCCAGCAGCTCACCGATAACCCGGACAGTCCAAGAGACCCAGTACTTC
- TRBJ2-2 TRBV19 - CASSAPYTGELFF TGTGCCAGTAGTGCCCCTTACACCGGGGAGCTGTTTTTT
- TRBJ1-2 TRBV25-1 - CASSEFDAGGYTF TGTGCCAGCAGTGAATTCGATGCGGGAGGCTACACCTTC
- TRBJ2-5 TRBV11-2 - CASSPGTWETQYF TGTGCCAGCAGCCCGGGGACCTGGGAGACCCAGTACTTC
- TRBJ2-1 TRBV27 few CASPHQPTEPRDNEQFF TGTGCCAGCCCACACCAACCGACAGAACCTAGAGACAATGAGCAGTTCTTC
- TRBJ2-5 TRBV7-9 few CASSLIRGREETQYF TGTGCCAGCAGCTTGATCCGGGGGCGAGAGGAGACCCAGTACTTC
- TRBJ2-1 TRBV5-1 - CASSLGLPLSYNEQFF TGCGCCAGCAGCTTGGGGCTCCCTCTCTCCTACAATGAGCAGTTCTTC
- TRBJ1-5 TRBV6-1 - CASSEGQFRDQPQHF TGTGCCAGCAGTGAAGGACAGTTTAGGGATCAGCCCCAGCATTTT
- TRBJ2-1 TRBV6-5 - CASGPRPYNEQFF TGTGCCAGCGGACCCCGGCCCTACAATGAGCAGTTCTTC
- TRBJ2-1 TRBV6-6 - CASSGTEQFF TGTGCCAGCAGTGGGACGGAGCAGTTCTTC
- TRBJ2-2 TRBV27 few CASSYNREANTGELFF TGTGCCAGCAGTTACAACAGGGAGGCGAACACCGGGGAGCTGTTTTTT
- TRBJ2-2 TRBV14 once CASSQDSSGANTGELFF TGTGCCAGCAGCCAAGATTCGTCAGGGGCGAACACCGGGGAGCTGTTTTTT
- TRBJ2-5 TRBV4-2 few CASSQDGLASETQYF TGTGCCAGCAGCCAAGATGGGCTAGCATCGGAGACCCAGTACTTC
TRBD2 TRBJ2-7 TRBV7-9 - CASSPNSGASYEQYF TGTGCCAGCAGCCCTAACAGCGGGGCCTCCTACGAGCAGTACTTC
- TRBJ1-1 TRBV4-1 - CASSPTRNLGEIEAFF TGCGCCAGCAGCCCCACTAGGAACCTGGGGGAGATTGAAGCTTTCTTT
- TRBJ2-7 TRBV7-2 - CASSQQDEQYF TGTGCCAGCAGCCAACAGGACGAGCAGTACTTC
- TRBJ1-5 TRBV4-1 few CASSQDRTPGRHQPQHF TGCGCCAGCAGCCAAGATAGGACCCCGGGACGACATCAGCCCCAGCATTTT
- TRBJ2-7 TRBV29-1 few CSVDSPADGYEQYF TGCAGCGTTGATAGTCCCGCTGACGGGTACGAGCAGTACTTC
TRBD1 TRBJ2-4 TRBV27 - CASSSLRQGARGNIQYF TGTGCCAGCAGCTCCCTGAGACAGGGGGCGAGGGGAAACATTCAGTACTTC
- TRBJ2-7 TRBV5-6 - CASSFSRDVEAAYEQYF TGTGCCAGCAGCTTTTCAAGGGATGTGGAGGCCGCCTACGAGCAGTACTTC
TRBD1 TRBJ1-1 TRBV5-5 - CASSYRGTEAFF TGTGCCAGCAGCTACAGGGGTACTGAAGCTTTCTTT
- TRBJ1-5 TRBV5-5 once CASSLLRRGAQHF TGTGCCAGCAGCTTGCTCCGGCGGGGGGCCCAGCATTTT
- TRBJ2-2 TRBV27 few CASSPTNTGELFF TGTGCCAGCAGTCCTACGAACACCGGGGAGCTGTTTTTT
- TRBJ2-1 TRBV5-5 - CASNAFHGNEQFF TGTGCCAGCAATGCTTTTCACGGGAATGAGCAGTTCTTC
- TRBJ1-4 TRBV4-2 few CASSQGVNEKLFF TGTGCCAGCAGCCAAGGTGTTAATGAAAAACTGTTTTTT
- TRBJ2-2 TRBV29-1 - CSVVLTGELFF TGCAGCGTTGTCCTGACCGGGGAGCTGTTTTTT
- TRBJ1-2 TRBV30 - CAWSGDSYYGYTF TGTGCCTGGAGTGGTGACAGCTACTATGGCTACACCTTC
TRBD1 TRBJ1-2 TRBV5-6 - CASSMGQGDNYGYTF TGTGCCAGCAGCATGGGACAGGGCGACAACTATGGCTACACCTTC
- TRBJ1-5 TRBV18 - CASSPQGTNQPQHF TGTGCCAGCTCACCACAGGGAACCAATCAGCCCCAGCATTTT
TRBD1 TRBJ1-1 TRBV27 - CASSLGTGGNTEAFF TGTGCCAGCAGTTTAGGGACAGGGGGAAACACTGAAGCTTTCTTT
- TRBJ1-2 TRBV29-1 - CSVAARVYGYTF TGCAGCGTTGCGGCCAGGGTCTACGGCTACACCTTC
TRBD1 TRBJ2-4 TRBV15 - CATSRARDRGVDIQYF TGTGCCACCAGCAGGGCTAGGGACAGGGGTGTGGACATTCAGTACTTC
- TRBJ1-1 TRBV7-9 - CASSVGKPLNTEAFF TGTGCCAGCAGCGTAGGGAAACCGCTCAACACTGAAGCTTTCTTT
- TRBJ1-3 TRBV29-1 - CSVELGRSSGNTIYF TGCAGCGTTGAGTTGGGCAGGAGCTCTGGAAACACCATATATTTT
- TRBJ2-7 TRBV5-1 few CASSLEGYEQYF TGCGCCAGCAGCTTGGAAGGGTACGAGCAGTACTTC
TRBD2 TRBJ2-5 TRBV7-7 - CASSSWPRGDQETQYF TGTGCCAGCAGCTCATGGCCTCGGGGGGATCAAGAGACCCAGTACTTC